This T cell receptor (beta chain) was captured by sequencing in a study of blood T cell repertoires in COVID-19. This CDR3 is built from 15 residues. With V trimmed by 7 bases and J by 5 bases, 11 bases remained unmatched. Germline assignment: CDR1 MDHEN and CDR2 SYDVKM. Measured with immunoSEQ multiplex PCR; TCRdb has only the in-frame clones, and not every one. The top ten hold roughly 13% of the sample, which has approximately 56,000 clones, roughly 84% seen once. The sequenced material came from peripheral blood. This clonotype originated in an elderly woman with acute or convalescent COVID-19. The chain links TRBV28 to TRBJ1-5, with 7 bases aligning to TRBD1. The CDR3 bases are TGTGCCAGCAATGCTCCGCCCAGGGGGGATCAGCCCCAGCATTTT. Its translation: CASNAPPRGDQPQHF.